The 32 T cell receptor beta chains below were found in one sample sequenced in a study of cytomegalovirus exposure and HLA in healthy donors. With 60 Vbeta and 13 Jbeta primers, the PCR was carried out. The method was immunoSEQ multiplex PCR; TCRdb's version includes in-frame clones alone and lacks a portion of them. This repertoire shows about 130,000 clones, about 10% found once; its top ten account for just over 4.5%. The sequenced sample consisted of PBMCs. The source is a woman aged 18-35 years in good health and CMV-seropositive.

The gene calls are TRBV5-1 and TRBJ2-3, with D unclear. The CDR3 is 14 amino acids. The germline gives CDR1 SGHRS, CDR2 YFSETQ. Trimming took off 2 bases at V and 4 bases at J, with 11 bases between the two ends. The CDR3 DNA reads TGCGCCAGCAGCTTTTCTCTCGAGGCAGATACGCAGTATTTT. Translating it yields CASSFSLEADTQYF.

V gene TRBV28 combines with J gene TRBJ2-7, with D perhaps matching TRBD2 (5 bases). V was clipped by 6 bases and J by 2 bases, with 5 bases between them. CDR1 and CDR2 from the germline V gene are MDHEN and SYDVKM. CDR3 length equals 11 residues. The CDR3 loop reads CASREAYEQYF. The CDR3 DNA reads TGTGCCAGCAGGGAGGCCTACGAGCAGTACTTC. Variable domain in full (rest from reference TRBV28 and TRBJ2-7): DVKVTQSSRYLVKRTGEKVFLECVQDMDHENMFWYRQDPGLGLRLIYFSYDVKMKEKGDIPEGYSVSREKKERFSLILESASTNQTSMYLCASREAYEQYFGPGTRLTVT.

CDR3 residues: CASRPTGTRGDTQYF. CDR3 nucleotides: TGTGCCAGCAGACCGACCGGGACTAGGGGAGATACGCAGTATTTT. The V call is TRBV7-6, the J call TRBJ2-3, with 8 bases matching TRBD2. In germline, CDR1 is SGHVS, CDR2 FNYEAQ. The CDR3 runs 15 residues. V trimming: 6 bases; J trimming: 5 bases; junction bases outside the gene matches: 10.

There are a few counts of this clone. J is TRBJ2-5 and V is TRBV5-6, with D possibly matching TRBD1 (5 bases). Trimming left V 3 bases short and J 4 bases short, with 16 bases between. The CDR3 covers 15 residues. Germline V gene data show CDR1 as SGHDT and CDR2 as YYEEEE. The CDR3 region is CASSWGGPRGETQYF. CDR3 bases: TGTGCCAGCAGCTGGGGCGGACCCCGAGGAGAGACCCAGTACTTC. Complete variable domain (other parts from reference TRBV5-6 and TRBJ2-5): DAGVTQSPTHLIKTRGQQVTLRCSPKSGHDTVSWYQQALGQGPQFIFQYYEEEERQRGNFPDRFSGHQFPNYSSELNVNALLLGDSALYLCASSWGGPRGETQYFGPGTRLLVL.

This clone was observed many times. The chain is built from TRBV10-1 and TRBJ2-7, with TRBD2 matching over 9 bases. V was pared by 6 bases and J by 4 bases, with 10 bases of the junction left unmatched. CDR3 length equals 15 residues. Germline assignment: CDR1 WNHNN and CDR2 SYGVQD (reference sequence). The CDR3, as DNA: TGCGCCAGCAGCCGAGACCTAGCGGGGATTTACGAGCAGTACTTC. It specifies CASSRDLAGIYEQYF.

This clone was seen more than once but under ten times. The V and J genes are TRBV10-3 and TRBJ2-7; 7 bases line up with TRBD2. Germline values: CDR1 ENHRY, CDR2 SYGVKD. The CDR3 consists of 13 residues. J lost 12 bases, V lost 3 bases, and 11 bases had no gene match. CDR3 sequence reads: CAISDALAEFRYF. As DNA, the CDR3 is TGTGCCATCAGTGACGCCCTAGCGGAGTTCAGGTACTTC.

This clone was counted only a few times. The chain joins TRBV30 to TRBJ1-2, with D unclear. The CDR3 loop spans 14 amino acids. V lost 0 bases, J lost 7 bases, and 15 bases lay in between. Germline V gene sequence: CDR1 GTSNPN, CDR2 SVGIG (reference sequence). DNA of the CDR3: TGTGCCTGGAGTGTAGTCGGGATGGTGGCTGGCTACACCTTC. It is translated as CAWSVVGMVAGYTF.

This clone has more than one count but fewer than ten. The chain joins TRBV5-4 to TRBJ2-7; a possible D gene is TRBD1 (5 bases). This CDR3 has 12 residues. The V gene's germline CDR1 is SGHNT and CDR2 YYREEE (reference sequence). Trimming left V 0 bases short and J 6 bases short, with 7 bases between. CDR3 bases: TGTGCCAGCAGCTTGGGGGGCGTCGAGCAGTACTTC. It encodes CASSLGGVEQYF.

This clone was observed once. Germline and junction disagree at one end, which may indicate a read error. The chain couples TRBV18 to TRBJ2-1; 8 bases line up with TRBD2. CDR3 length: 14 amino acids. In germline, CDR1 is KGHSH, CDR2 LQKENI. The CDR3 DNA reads TGTGCCAGCTCGCCACGGGGGGGTTCGGGTGAGCAGTTCTTC. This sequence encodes CASSPRGGSGEQFF.

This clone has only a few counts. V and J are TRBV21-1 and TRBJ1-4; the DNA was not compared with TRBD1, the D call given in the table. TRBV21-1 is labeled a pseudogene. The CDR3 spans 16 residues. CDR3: CASSSHQQGRAKKLFF. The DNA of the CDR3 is TGTGCCAGCAGCTCGCACCAACAGGGGAGAGCGAAAAAACTGTTTTTT.

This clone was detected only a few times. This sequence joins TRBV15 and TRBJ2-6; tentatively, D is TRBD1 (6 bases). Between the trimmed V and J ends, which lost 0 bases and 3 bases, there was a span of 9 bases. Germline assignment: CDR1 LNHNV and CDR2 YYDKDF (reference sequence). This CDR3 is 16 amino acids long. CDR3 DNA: TGTGCCACCAGCAGAGACACGGGACATGGGGCCAACGTCCTGACTTTC. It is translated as CATSRDTGHGANVLTF.

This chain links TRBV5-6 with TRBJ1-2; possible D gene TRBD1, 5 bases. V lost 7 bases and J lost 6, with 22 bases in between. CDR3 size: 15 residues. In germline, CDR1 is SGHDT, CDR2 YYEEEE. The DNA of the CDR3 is TGTGCCAGCCAGACTATTGGGACTGTCTGGGATGGCTACACCTTC. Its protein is CASQTIGTVWDGYTF.

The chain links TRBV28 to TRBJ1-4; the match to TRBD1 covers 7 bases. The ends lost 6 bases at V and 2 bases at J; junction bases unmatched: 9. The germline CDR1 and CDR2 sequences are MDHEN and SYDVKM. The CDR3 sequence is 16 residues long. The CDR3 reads CASRTSPGQTNEKLFF. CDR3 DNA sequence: TGTGCCAGCAGGACATCCCCGGGACAGACTAATGAAAAACTGTTTTTT.

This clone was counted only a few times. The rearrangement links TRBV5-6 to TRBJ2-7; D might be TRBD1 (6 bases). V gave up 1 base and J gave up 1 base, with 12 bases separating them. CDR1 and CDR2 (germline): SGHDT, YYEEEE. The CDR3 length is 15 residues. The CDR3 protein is CASSLNRVMSYEQYF. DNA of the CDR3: TGTGCCAGCAGCTTGAACAGGGTAATGTCCTACGAGCAGTACTTC.

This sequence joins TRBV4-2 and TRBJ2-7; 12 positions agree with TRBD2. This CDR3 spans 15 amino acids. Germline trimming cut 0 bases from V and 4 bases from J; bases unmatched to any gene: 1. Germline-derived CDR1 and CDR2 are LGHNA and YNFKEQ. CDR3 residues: CASSQDLAGGYEQYF. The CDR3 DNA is TGTGCCAGCAGCCAAGATCTAGCGGGAGGGTACGAGCAGTACTTC.

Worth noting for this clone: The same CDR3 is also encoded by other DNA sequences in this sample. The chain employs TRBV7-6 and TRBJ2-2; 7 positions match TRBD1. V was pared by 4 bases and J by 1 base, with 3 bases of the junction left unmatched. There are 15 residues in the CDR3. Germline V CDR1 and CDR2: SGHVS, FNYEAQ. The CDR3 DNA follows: TGTGCCAGCAGCTCTCGACAGGGGAACACCGGGGAGCTGTTTTTT. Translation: CASSSRQGNTGELFF.

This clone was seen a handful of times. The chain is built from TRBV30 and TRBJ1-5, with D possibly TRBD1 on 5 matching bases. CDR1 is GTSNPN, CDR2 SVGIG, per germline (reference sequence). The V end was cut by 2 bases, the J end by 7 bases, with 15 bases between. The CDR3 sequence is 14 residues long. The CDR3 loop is CAWSLARQGQPQHF. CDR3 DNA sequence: TGTGCCTGGAGTTTGGCGCGGCAGGGCCAGCCCCAGCATTTT.

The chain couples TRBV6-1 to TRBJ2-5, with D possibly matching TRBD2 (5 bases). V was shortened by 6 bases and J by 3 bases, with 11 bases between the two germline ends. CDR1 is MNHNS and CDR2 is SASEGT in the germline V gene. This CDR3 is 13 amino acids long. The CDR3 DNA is TGTGCCAGCAGCCGACAAGCGGAAGAGACCCAGTACTTC. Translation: CASSRQAEETQYF.

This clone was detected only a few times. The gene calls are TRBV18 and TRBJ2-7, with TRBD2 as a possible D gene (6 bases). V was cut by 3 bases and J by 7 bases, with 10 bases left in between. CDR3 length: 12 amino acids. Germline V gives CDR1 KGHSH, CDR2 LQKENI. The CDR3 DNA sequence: TGTGCCAGCTCACCGGCGGCGGGAGAGCAGTACTTC. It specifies CASSPAAGEQYF.

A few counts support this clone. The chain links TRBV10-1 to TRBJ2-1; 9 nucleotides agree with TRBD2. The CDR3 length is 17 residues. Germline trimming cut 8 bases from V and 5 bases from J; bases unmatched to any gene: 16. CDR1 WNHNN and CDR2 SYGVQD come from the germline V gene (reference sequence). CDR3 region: CASVGLAGVSPHNEQFF. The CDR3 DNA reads TGCGCCAGCGTGGGTTTAGCGGGAGTATCTCCCCACAATGAGCAGTTCTTC.

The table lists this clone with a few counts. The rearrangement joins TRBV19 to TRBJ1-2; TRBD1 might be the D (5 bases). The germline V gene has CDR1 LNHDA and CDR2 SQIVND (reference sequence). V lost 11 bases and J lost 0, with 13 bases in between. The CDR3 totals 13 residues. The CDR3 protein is CARRLGPNYGYTF. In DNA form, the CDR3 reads TGTGCCCGACGTTTGGGGCCTAACTATGGCTACACCTTC.

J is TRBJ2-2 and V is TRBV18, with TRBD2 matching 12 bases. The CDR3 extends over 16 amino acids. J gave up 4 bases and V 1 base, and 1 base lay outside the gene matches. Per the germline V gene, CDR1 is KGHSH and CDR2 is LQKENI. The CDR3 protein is CASSPRLAGATGELFF. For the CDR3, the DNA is TGTGCCAGCTCACCACGACTAGCGGGAGCCACCGGGGAGCTGTTTTTT.

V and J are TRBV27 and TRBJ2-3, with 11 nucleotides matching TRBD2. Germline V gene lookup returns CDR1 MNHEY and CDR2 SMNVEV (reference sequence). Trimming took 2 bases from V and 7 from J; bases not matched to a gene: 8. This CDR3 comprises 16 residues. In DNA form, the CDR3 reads TGTGCCAGCAGTTTACTAGGGACTAGCGGTTCACATACGCAGTATTTT. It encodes CASSLLGTSGSHTQYF.

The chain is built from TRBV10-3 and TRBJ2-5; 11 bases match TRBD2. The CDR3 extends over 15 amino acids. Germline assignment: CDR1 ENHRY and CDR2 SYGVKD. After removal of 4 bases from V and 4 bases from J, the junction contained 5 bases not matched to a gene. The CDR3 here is CAISALAGGRETQYF. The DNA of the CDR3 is TGTGCCATCAGTGCGCTAGCGGGAGGAAGAGAGACCCAGTACTTC.

CDR3 loop: CASSLQGLRGEQFF. The CDR3 bases are TGTGCCAGCAGCTTACAGGGGCTAAGGGGTGAGCAGTTCTTC. The chain couples TRBV7-2 to TRBJ2-1; a possible D gene is TRBD1 (6 bases). Per germline, CDR1 SGHTA and CDR2 FQGNSA. V was clipped by 2 bases and J by 9 bases, with 14 bases between them. The CDR3 loop spans 14 amino acids.

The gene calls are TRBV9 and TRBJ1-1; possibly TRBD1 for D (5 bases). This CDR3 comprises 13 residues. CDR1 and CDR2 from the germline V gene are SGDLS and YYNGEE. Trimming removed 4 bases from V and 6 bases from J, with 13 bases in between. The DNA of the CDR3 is TGTGCCAGCAGCCGGGGGGGAGGGGCTGAAGCTTTCTTT. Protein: CASSRGGGAEAFF.

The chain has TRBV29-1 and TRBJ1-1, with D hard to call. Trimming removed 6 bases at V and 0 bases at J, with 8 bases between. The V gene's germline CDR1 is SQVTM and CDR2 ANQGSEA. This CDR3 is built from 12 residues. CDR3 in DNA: TGCAGCGTAGACATGGTGAACACTGAAGCTTTCTTT. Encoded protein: CSVDMVNTEAFF.

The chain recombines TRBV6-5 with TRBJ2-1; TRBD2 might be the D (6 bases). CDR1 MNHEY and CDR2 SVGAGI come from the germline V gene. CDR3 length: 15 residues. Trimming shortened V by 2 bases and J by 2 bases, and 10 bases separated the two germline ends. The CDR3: CASSYGWEAYNEQFF. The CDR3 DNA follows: TGTGCCAGCAGTTACGGGTGGGAGGCCTACAATGAGCAGTTCTTC.

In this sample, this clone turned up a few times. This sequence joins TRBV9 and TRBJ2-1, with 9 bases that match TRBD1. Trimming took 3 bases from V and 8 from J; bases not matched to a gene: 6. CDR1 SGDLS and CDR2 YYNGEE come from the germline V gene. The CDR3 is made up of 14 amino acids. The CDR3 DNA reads TGTGCCAGCAGCGGGGACAGGGTGCTCGATGAGCAGTTCTTC. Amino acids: CASSGDRVLDEQFF. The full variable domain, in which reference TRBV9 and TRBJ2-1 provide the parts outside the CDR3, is DSGVTQTPKHLITATGQRVTLRCSPRSGDLSVYWYQQSLDQGLQFLIQYYNGEERAKGNILERFSAQQFPDLHSELNLSSLELGDSALYFCASSGDRVLDEQFFGPGTRLTVL.

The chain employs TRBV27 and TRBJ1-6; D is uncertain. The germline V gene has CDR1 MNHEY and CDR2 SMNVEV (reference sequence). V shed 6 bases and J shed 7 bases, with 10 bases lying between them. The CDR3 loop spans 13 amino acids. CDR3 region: CASRGARNSPLHF. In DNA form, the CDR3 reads TGTGCCAGCAGGGGTGCGAGGAATTCACCCCTCCACTTT.

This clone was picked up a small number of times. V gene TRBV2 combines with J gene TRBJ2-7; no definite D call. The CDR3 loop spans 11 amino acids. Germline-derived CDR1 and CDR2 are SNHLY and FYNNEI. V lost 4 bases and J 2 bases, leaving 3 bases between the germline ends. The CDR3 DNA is TGTGCCAGCAGTGCCACCTACGAGCAGTACTTC. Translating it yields CASSATYEQYF.

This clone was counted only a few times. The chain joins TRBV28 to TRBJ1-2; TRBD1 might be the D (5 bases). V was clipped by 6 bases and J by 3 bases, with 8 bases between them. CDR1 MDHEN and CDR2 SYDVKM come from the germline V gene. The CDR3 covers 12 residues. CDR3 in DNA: TGTGCCAGCAGCGTGACAGACTATGGCTACACCTTC. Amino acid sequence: CASSVTDYGYTF.